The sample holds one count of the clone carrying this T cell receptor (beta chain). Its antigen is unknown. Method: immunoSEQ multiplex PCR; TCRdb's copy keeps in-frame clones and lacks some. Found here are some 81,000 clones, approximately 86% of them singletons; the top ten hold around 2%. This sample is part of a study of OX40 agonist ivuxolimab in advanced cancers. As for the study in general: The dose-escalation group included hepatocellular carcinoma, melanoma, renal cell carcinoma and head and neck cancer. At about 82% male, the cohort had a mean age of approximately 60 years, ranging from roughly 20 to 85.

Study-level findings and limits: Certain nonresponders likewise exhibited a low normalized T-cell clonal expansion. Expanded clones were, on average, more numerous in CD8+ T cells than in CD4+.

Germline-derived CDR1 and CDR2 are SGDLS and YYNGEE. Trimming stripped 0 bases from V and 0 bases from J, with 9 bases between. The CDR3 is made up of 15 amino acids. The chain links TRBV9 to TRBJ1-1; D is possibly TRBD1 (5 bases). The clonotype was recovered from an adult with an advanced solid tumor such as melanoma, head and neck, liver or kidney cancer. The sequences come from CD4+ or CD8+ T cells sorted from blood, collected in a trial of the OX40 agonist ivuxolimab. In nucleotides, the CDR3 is TGTGCCAGCAGCGTAGGAACAGGTGTGAACACTGAAGCTTTCTTT. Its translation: CASSVGTGVNTEAFF.